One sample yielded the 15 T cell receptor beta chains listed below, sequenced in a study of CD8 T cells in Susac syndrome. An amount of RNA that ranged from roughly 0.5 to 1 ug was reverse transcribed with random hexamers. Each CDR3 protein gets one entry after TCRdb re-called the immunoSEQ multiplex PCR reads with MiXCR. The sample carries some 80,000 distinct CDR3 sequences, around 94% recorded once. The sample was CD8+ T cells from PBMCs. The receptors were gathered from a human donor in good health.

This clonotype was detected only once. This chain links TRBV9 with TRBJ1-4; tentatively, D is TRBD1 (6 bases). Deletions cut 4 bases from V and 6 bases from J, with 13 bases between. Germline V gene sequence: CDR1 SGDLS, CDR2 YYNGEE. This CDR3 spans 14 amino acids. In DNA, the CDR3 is TGTGCCAGCAGCTTAACAGGGAGAGATGAAAAACTGTTTTTT. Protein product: CASSLTGRDEKLFF. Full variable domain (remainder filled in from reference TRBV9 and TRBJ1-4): DSGVTQTPKHLITATGQRVTLRCSPRSGDLSVYWYQQSLDQGLQFLIQYYNGEERAKGNILERFSAQQFPDLHSELNLSSLELGDSALYFCASSLTGRDEKLFFGSGTQLSVL.

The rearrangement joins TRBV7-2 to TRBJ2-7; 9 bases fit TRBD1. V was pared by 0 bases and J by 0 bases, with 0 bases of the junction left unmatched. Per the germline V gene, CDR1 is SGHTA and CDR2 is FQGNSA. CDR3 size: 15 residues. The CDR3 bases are TGTGCCAGCAGCTTAGCGGACAGGGGCTCCTACGAGCAGTACTTC. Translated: CASSLADRGSYEQYF.

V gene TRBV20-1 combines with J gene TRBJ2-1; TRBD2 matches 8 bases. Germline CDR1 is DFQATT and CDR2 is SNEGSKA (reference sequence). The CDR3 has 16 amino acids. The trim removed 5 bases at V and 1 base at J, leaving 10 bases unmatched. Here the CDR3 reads CSAVSGGRGSYNEQFF. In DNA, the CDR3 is TGCAGTGCTGTATCGGGGGGGCGGGGTTCCTACAATGAGCAGTTCTTC.

DNA for the CDR3: TGTGCCAGCAGTTCACAGCCCGTAGTCAACGGCTACACCTTC. It specifies CASSSQPVVNGYTF. J is TRBJ1-2 and V is TRBV27; no clear D. The V gene's germline CDR1 is MNHEY and CDR2 SMNVEV (reference sequence). V was pared by 4 bases and J by 8 bases, with 17 bases between. The CDR3 sequence is 14 residues long.

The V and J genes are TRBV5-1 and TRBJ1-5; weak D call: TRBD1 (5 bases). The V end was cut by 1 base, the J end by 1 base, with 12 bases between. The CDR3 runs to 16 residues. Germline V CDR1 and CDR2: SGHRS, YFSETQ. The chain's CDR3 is CASSLSGGLSNQPQHF. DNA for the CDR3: TGCGCCAGCAGCTTGTCCGGGGGGTTGAGCAATCAGCCCCAGCATTTT.

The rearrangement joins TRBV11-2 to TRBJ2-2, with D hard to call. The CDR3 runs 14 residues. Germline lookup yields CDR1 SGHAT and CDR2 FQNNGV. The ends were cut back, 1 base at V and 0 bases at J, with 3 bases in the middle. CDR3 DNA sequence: TGTGCCAGCAGCTTAGGTCCGAACACCGGGGAGCTGTTTTTT. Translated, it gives CASSLGPNTGELFF.

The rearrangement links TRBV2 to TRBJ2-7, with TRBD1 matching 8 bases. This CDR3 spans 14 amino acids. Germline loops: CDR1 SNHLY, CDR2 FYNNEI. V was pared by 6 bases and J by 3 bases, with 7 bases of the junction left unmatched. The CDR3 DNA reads TGTGCCAGCAGGCCGTCAGGGGGCAACTACGAGCAGTACTTC. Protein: CASRPSGGNYEQYF.

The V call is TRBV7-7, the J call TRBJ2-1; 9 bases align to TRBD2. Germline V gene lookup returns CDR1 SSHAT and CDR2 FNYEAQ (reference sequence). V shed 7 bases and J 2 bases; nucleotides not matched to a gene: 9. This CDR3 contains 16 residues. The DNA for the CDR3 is TGTGCCAGCACCCCGACCAGCGGGGGGACCTACAATGAGCAGTTCTTC. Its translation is CASTPTSGGTYNEQFF.

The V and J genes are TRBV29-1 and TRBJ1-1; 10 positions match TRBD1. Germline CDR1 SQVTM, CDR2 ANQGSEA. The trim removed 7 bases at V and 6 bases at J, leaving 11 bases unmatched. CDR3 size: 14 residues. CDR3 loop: CSASGTGVGAEAFF. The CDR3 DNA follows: TGCAGCGCTTCCGGGACAGGGGTGGGGGCTGAAGCTTTCTTT.

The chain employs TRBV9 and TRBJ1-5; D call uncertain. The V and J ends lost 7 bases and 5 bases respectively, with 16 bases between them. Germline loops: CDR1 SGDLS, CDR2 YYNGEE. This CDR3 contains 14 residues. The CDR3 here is CASAAYSGDQPQHF. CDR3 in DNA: TGTGCCAGCGCGGCATACTCAGGTGATCAGCCCCAGCATTTT.

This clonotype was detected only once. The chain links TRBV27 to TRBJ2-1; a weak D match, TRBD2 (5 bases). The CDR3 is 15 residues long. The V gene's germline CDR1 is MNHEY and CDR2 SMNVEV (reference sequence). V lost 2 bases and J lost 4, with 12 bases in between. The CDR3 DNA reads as TGTGCCAGCAGTTTAGAACGAGGAGGTTACAATGAGCAGTTCTTC. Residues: CASSLERGGYNEQFF.

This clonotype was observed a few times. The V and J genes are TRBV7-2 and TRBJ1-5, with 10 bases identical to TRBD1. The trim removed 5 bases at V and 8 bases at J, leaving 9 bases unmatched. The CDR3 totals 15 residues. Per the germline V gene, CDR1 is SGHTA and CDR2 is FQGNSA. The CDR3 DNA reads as TGTGCCAGCAGCACTTCGAGGACAGGGGGTGAGCCCCAGCATTTT. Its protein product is CASSTSRTGGEPQHF.

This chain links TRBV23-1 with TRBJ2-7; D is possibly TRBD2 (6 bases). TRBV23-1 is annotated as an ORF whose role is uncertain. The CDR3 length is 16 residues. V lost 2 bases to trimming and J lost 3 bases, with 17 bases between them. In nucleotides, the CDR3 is TGCGCCAGCAGTCAAATCCGTGGGGGGAACAACTACGAGCAGTACGTC. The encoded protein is CASSQIRGGNNYEQYV.

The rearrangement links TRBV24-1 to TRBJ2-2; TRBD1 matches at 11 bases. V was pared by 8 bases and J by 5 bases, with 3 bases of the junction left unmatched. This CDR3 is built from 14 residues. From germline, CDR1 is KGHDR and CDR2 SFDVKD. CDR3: CATIGTGGTGELFF. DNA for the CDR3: TGTGCCACCATCGGGACAGGGGGTACCGGGGAGCTGTTTTTT.

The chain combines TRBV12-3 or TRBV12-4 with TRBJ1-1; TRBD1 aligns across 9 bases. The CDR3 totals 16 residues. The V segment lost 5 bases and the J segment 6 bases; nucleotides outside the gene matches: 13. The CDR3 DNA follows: TGTGCCAGCAGTCCGATACTCCGGGACAGGGCCTCTGAAGCTTTCTTT. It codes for CASSPILRDRASEAFF.